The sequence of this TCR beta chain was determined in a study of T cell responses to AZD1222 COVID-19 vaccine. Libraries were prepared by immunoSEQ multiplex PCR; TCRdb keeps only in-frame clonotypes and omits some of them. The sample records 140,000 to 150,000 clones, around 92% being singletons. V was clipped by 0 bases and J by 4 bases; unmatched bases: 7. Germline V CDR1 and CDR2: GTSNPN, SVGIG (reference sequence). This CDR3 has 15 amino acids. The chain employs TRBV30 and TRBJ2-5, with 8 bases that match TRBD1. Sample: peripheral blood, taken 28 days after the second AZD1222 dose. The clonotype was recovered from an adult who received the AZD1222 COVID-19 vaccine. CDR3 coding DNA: TGTGCCTGGAGTGTCGAGACAGGGGTTCGAGAGACCCAGTACTTC. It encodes CAWSVETGVRETQYF.